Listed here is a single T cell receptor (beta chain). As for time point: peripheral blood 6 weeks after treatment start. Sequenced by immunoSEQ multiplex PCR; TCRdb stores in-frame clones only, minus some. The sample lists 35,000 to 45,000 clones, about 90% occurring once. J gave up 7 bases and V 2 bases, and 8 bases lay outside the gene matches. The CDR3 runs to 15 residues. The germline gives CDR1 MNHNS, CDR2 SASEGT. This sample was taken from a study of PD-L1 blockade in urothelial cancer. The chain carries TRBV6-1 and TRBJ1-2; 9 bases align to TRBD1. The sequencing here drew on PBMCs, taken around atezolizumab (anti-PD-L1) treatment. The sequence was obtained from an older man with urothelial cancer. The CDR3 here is CASSERWTGEVGYTF. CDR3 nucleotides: TGTGCCAGCAGTGAAAGGTGGACAGGGGAGGTTGGCTACACCTTC.